This TCR beta chain was documented in a study of cytomegalovirus exposure and HLA in healthy donors. The primer mix had 60 Vbeta and 13 Jbeta primers. Assay: immunoSEQ multiplex PCR; the TCRdb copy retains only in-frame clones and omits some. There are under 150,000 clones in the sample; roughly three fifths occur only once, and over 8% lies in the top ten. Findings and limits, study-wide: Using a false discovery rate of 0.05, a later analysis showed that roughly 16,000 TCR beta sequences were associated with HLA alleles.

Worth noting for this clone: The antigen is unknown.

The sequenced sample consisted of PBMCs. The clonotype comes from a man aged 35-49 years in good health and CMV-seropositive.

In DNA, the CDR3 is TGCAGTGCTAGAGACCCGGACAGGCAGTACTTC. Its translation: CSARDPDRQYF. The chain is built from TRBV20-1 and TRBJ2-4, with TRBD1 identical over 7 bases. V was pared by 0 bases and J by 13 bases, with 3 bases of the junction left unmatched. The CDR3 is 11 amino acids. CDR1 is DFQATT and CDR2 is SNEGSKA in the germline V gene (reference sequence).